This T cell receptor beta chain was recorded in a study of T cells in Graves' hyperthyroidism and ophthalmopathy. This clonotype was seen a handful of times. There were TCR beta CDR3 regions amplified from RNA transcripts. HTBI primers drove first-round RT-PCR of the TCR CDR3. Using its own MiXCR run on the multiplex PCR reads, TCRdb lists one record per CDR3 protein. Here the sample spans 700,000 or so distinct CDR3 sequences, about 14% being singletons. The sequenced sample consisted of blood. The sequence was collected from a woman between 45 and 65 years old with Graves' ophthalmopathy.

CDR3 sequence reads: CSVPHGRGGIYGYTF. DNA for the CDR3: TGCAGCGTACCTCACGGGCGCGGAGGGATCTATGGCTACACCTTC. The rearrangement uses TRBV29-1 and TRBJ1-2; D unresolved. The V gene's germline CDR1 is SQVTM and CDR2 ANQGSEA. CDR3 length: 15 residues. V was trimmed by 6 bases and J by 4 bases, leaving 21 bases between them. Drawing the rest from reference TRBV29-1 and TRBJ1-2, the complete variable domain is SAVISQKPSRDICQRGTSLTIQCQVDSQVTMMFWYRQQPGQSLTLIATANQGSEATYESGFVIDKFPISRPNLTFSTLTVSNMSPEDSSIYLCSVPHGRGGIYGYTFGSGTRLTVV.